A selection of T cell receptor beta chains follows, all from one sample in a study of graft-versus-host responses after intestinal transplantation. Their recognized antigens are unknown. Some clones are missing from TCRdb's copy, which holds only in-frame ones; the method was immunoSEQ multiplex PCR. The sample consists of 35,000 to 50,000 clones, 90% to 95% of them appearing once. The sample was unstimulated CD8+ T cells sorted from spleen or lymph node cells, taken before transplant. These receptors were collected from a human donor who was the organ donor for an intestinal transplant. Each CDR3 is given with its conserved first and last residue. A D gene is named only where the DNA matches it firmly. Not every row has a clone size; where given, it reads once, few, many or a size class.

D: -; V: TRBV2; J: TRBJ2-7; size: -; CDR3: CASSDRTYEQYF; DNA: TGTGCCAGCAGTGACAGGACCTACGAGCAGTACTTC
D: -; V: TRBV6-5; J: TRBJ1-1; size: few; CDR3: CASSYIVPRGTEAFF; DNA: TGTGCCAGCAGTTACATTGTTCCCAGGGGAACTGAAGCTTTCTTT
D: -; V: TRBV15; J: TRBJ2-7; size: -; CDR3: CATSRRDGINEQYF; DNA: TGTGCCACCAGCAGGCGGGACGGAATAAACGAGCAGTACTTC
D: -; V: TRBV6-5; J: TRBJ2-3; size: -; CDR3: CASSYFSTDTQYF; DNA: TGTGCCAGCAGTTATTTTAGCACAGATACGCAGTATTTT
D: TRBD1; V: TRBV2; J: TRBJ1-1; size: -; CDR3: CASSLDRERMNTEAFF; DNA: TGTGCCAGCAGCCTGGACAGGGAGAGAATGAACACTGAAGCTTTCTTT
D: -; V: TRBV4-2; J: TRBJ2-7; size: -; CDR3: CASSQEALWTYEQYF; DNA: TGTGCCAGCAGCCAAGAAGCCCTCTGGACATACGAGCAGTACTTC
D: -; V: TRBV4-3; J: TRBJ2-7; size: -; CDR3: CASSQDRAGSYEQYF; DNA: TGCGCCAGCAGCCAAGATCGGGCAGGTTCCTACGAGCAGTACTTC
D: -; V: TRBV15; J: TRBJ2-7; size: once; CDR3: CATSSVGRNEQYF; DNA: TGTGCCACCAGCAGTGTAGGGCGCAACGAGCAGTACTTC
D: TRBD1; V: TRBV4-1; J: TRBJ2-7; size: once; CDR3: CASSQEGQGLWAYEQYF; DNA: TGCGCCAGCAGCCAAGAGGGACAGGGGTTGTGGGCCTACGAGCAGTACTTC
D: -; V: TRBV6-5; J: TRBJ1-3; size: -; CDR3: CASSPSASGNTIYF; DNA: TGTGCCAGCAGTCCCTCGGCTAGTGGAAACACCATATATTTT
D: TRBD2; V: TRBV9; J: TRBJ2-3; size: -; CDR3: CASSVVGTSGHTDTQYF; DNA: TGTGCCAGCAGCGTAGTAGGGACTAGCGGTCACACAGATACGCAGTATTTT
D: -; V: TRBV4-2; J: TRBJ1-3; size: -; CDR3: CASSQTQGGKNGNTIYF; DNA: TGTGCCAGCAGCCAAACGCAGGGAGGGAAGAATGGAAACACCATATATTTT
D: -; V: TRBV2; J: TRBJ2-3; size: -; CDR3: CASSAGSTDTQYF; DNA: TGTGCCAGCAGCGCGGGGAGCACAGATACGCAGTATTTT
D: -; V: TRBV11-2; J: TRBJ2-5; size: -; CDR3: CASSWGWGGTQETQYF; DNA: TGTGCCAGCAGTTGGGGTTGGGGCGGGACGCAAGAGACCCAGTACTTC